These 12 T cell receptor beta chains were sequenced from one sample in a study of blood T cell repertoires in COVID-19. Data came from immunoSEQ multiplex PCR; TCRdb stores just in-frame clones and leaves some out. The sample yields 15,000 to 20,000 clones, about 81% seen once. Sequencing was done on a sample of peripheral blood. The source of these receptors is a man between 60 and 70 years old with acute or convalescent COVID-19.

The chain links TRBV27 to TRBJ2-6; 7 bases line up with TRBD1. The CDR3 runs 17 residues. Trimming at V came to 5 bases and at J to 0 bases, leaving 7 bases not matched to a gene. Germline assignment: CDR1 MNHEY and CDR2 SMNVEV (reference sequence). CDR3 in DNA: TGTGCCAGCAGTACCGGACAGGAGAGCTCTGGGGCCAACGTCCTGACTTTC. It translates to CASSTGQESSGANVLTF.

The V gene is TRBV6-5, the J gene TRBJ2-3; weak D call: TRBD1 (5 bases). CDR1 and CDR2 (germline): MNHEY, SVGAGI. V lost 0 bases, J lost 0 bases, and 10 bases lay in between. The CDR3 covers 16 residues. The CDR3 is CASSYSRQTSTDTQYF. CDR3 bases: TGTGCCAGCAGTTACTCGAGACAGACTAGCACAGATACGCAGTATTTT.

The V call is TRBV5-1, the J call TRBJ2-1; 11 bases are a match to TRBD2. Losses at the gene ends were 1 base for V and 4 bases for J; bases not matched to a gene: 4. This CDR3 is 16 amino acids long. CDR1 and CDR2 (germline): SGHRS, YFSETQ. CDR3 in amino acids: CASSLTSGGPYNEQFF. In DNA, the CDR3 is TGCGCCAGCAGCTTGACTAGCGGGGGTCCTTACAATGAGCAGTTCTTC. The full variable domain, in which reference TRBV5-1 and TRBJ2-1 provide the parts outside the CDR3, is KAGVTQTPRYLIKTRGQQVTLSCSPISGHRSVSWYQQTPGQGLQFLFEYFSETQRNKGNFPGRFSGRQFSNSRSEMNVSTLELGDSALYLCASSLTSGGPYNEQFFGPGTRLTVL.

This rearrangement joins TRBV5-5 to TRBJ2-1, with D perhaps TRBD2 (6 bases). From germline, CDR1 is SGHKS and CDR2 YYEKEE (reference sequence). V was clipped by 5 bases and J by 9 bases, with 12 bases between them. CDR3 size: 12 residues. The CDR3 spells CASSLTGGEQFF. CDR3 sequence (DNA): TGTGCCAGCAGTCTCACCGGGGGTGAGCAGTTCTTC.

CDR3 DNA sequence: TGTGCCAGTACGCGATTTACAACTAATGAAAAACTGTTTTTT. Protein sequence: CASTRFTTNEKLFF. The rearrangement links TRBV11-2 to TRBJ1-4; no definite D call. The germline V gene encodes CDR1 SGHAT and CDR2 FQNNGV. V was clipped by 9 bases and J by 0 bases, with 11 bases between them. The CDR3 loop spans 14 amino acids.

This chain connects TRBV18 to TRBJ1-4; unclear D gene. There are 14 residues in the CDR3. V gave up 5 bases and J gave up 6 bases, with 13 bases separating them. Germline V lookup: CDR1 KGHSH, CDR2 LQKENI. The DNA of the CDR3 is TGTGCCAGCTCATCGACACAAATTTATGAAAAACTGTTTTTT. This codes for CASSSTQIYEKLFF.

V usage is TRBV4-1 and J usage is TRBJ1-6; 9 bases agree with TRBD1. V shed 1 base and J 14 bases; nucleotides not matched to a gene: 12. The CDR3 spans 16 residues. In germline, CDR1 is MGHRA, CDR2 YSYEKL. The CDR3 region is CASSQVMGQGIGTLHF. The DNA of the CDR3 is TGCGCCAGCAGCCAAGTAATGGGACAGGGTATTGGAACCCTCCACTTT.

V and J are TRBV6-6 and TRBJ2-2; 16 bases are a match to TRBD2. Germline CDR1 is MNHNY and CDR2 is SVGAGI (reference sequence). The CDR3 is made up of 20 amino acids. The V gene end was trimmed by 6 bases and the J gene end by 5 bases; junction bases not matched to a gene: 15. The CDR3 region is CASSPDTLGLAGGRTGELFF. The CDR3 DNA reads as TGTGCCAGCAGCCCCGACACTTTGGGACTAGCGGGGGGGCGAACCGGGGAGCTGTTTTTT.

J is TRBJ1-6 and V is TRBV6-5; D gene ambiguous. Per germline, CDR1 MNHEY and CDR2 SVGAGI. V was pared by 6 bases and J by 9 bases, with 12 bases between. The CDR3 extends over 13 amino acids. CDR3 residues: CASRGGLRSPLHF. DNA of the CDR3: TGTGCCAGCAGAGGAGGGCTACGTTCACCCCTCCACTTT.

This clone occurred a few times. The chain has TRBV29-1 and TRBJ2-2; 8 bases map to TRBD1. There are 13 residues in the CDR3. V was pared by 7 bases and J by 2 bases, with 3 bases of the junction left unmatched. Germline CDR1 SQVTM, CDR2 ANQGSEA. DNA for the CDR3: TGCAGCGGGGGACAGGCCAACACCGGGGAGCTGTTTTTT. Protein sequence: CSGGQANTGELFF.

The rearrangement joins TRBV15 to TRBJ2-5, with D tentatively TRBD2 (6 bases). CDR3 length: 16 amino acids. CDR1 is LNHNV and CDR2 is YYDKDF in the germline V gene (reference sequence). Trimming shortened V by 4 bases and J by 1 base, and 16 bases separated the two germline ends. The CDR3, as DNA: TGTGCCACCAGCAAGAGGGTAGGGGACTTCCAAGAGACCCAGTACTTC. Protein: CATSKRVGDFQETQYF.

The V and J genes are TRBV30 and TRBJ1-5; 10 bases match TRBD1. Germline CDR1 and CDR2: GTSNPN and SVGIG (reference sequence). With 5 bases clipped from V and 5 bases from J, the junction kept 6 bases outside the gene matches. The CDR3 runs 14 residues. This chain's CDR3 is CAWETGGIYQPQHF. As DNA, the CDR3 is TGTGCCTGGGAGACAGGGGGCATTTATCAGCCCCAGCATTTT.